A single sample is the source of the 28 T cell receptor beta chains below, sequenced in a study of T cells after yellow fever vaccination. In TCRdb, the 5' RACE reads were re-called with MiXCR into one record per CDR3 protein. The profile shows some 390,000 distinct CDR3 sequences, over 5% of them singletons. The sample here was PBMCs, taken 5 days after the yellow fever booster vaccination. These receptors originate from a man younger than 40 who received the YFV17D yellow fever vaccine.

In this sample, this clonotype turned up many times. Here the CDR3 reads CASSLPLPGPTDTQYF. The CDR3 nucleotides are TGTGCCAGCAGCTTGCCCCTACCGGGCCCCACAGATACGCAGTATTTT. This chain connects TRBV5-5 to TRBJ2-3; D gene unclear. Germline values: CDR1 SGHKS, CDR2 YYEKEE (reference sequence). V gave up 1 base and J gave up 2 bases, with 14 bases separating them. This CDR3 has 16 residues. Combining the CDR3 with reference TRBV5-5 and TRBJ2-3 gives the whole variable domain DAGVTQSPTHLIKTRGQQVTLRCSPISGHKSVSWYQQVLGQGPQFIFQYYEKEERGRGNFPDRFSARQFPNYSSELNVNALLLGDSALYLCASSLPLPGPTDTQYFGPGTRLTVL.

This clonotype appeared many times. The genes are TRBV7-9 and TRBJ2-5; the D is unclear. This CDR3 spans 13 amino acids. Deletions cut 2 bases from V and 4 bases from J, with 8 bases between. CDR1 is SEHNR, CDR2 FQNEAQ, per germline (reference sequence). CDR3 coding DNA: TGTGCCAGCAGCTTATTGGGGTCAGAGACCCAGTACTTC. Protein: CASSLLGSETQYF.

There are many counts of this clonotype. The chain couples TRBV29-1 to TRBJ2-5, with 8 bases aligning to TRBD1. V lost 4 bases and J lost 5; bases outside the gene matches: 9. The CDR3 runs to 14 residues. Germline lookup yields CDR1 SQVTM and CDR2 ANQGSEA. The CDR3 region has the DNA TGCAGCGTTGCCGCCAGGACAGGGCTGGAGACCCAGTACTTC. Protein product: CSVAARTGLETQYF.

This clonotype has a handful of counts. Compared with germline, one end of the junction differs, possibly owing to a read error. The chain carries TRBV20-1 and TRBJ2-1; 9 bases align to TRBD2. Germline CDR1 is DFQATT and CDR2 is SNEGSKA (reference sequence). The CDR3 is 16 amino acids. CDR3 nucleotide sequence: TGCTGTGCTAGAGACTCTAAACTAGCGGGTTTCCATGAGCAGTTCTTC. This codes for CCARDSKLAGFHEQFF.

This clonotype was counted a few times. The rearrangement links TRBV20-1 to TRBJ2-7; 8 bases line up with TRBD2. The CDR3 loop spans 14 amino acids. The V and J ends lost 3 bases and 0 bases, in that order; junction bases with no gene match: 4. Germline V gene data show CDR1 as DFQATT and CDR2 as SNEGSKA (reference sequence). The CDR3 DNA reads as TGCAGTGCTAGTGGGACTAGGAGCTCCTACGAGCAGTACTTC. This encodes CSASGTRSSYEQYF.

In its sample, this clonotype was seen many times. The rearrangement uses TRBV11-2 and TRBJ2-3, with 7 bases matching TRBD2. Germline V gene lookup returns CDR1 SGHAT and CDR2 FQNNGV. V lost 6 bases and J lost 6; bases outside the gene matches: 21. The CDR3 loop spans 18 amino acids. The CDR3 is CASSSLGGLALRRDTQYF. DNA for the CDR3: TGTGCCAGCAGTTCGCTGGGAGGGCTAGCCCTACGACGGGATACGCAGTATTTT.

This clonotype was detected a few times. The conserved phenylalanine or tryptophan is not found at the CDR3 terminus, so this likely reflects a read error. The chain combines TRBV24-1 with TRBJ2-7; 7 bases match TRBD2. Germline V lookup: CDR1 KGHDR, CDR2 SFDVKD. Unmatched junction bases numbered 4, after V lost 9 bases and J lost 3 bases. This CDR3 is 12 amino acids long. This chain's CDR3 is CATAGDSYEQYL. The DNA of the CDR3 is TGTGCCACCGCGGGAGACAGCTACGAGCAGTACTTG.

The chain links TRBV6-1 to TRBJ1-2; tentative D call: TRBD1 (5 bases). The CDR3 runs 14 residues. Trimming took 8 bases from V and 4 from J, leaving 17 bases between them. The germline V gene has CDR1 MNHNS and CDR2 SASEGT. DNA of the CDR3: TGTGCCAGCCGACTCCGACAGCAAACCTATGGCTACACCTTC. Its translation: CASRLRQQTYGYTF.

At least ten counts were recorded for this clonotype. The rearrangement joins TRBV5-1 to TRBJ2-1; 11 nucleotides line up with TRBD2. CDR1 SGHRS and CDR2 YFSETQ come from the germline V gene. J gave up 4 bases and V 1 base, and 10 bases lay outside the gene matches. There are 18 residues in the CDR3. The CDR3 bases are TGCGCCAGCAGCTTGACACCCCTAGCGGGAGGAGGGTACAATGAGCAGTTCTTC. Protein: CASSLTPLAGGGYNEQFF.

This clonotype was seen ten or more times. The genes are TRBV6-5 and TRBJ2-7, with D tentatively TRBD1 (6 bases). CDR1 and CDR2 (germline): MNHEY, SVGAGI. V lost 0 bases, J lost 5 bases, and 11 bases lay in between. This CDR3 contains 14 residues. The CDR3 here is CASSYSGHANEQYF. CDR3 in DNA: TGTGCCAGCAGTTACTCGGGACATGCCAACGAGCAGTACTTC.

This chain joins TRBV20-1 and TRBJ2-3; 10 bases are shared with TRBD2. The length of the CDR3 is 15 residues. V shed 0 bases and J 6 bases; nucleotides not matched to a gene: 6. The germline V gene encodes CDR1 DFQATT and CDR2 SNEGSKA (reference sequence). The CDR3 DNA sequence: TGCAGTGCTAGAGAGGAGCGGGAGGGATTCGATACGCAGTATTTT. This gives the protein CSAREEREGFDTQYF.

The chain couples TRBV15 to TRBJ2-5; D is perhaps TRBD1 or TRBD2 (6 bases each). The CDR3 length is 15 residues. Between the trimmed V and J ends, which lost 1 base and 2 bases, there was a span of 11 bases. Germline V gene lookup returns CDR1 LNHNV and CDR2 YYDKDF (reference sequence). This chain's CDR3 is CATSRARGVQETQYF. The CDR3, as DNA: TGTGCCACCAGCAGAGCTAGGGGGGTTCAAGAGACCCAGTACTTC.

This clonotype was observed many times. The chain combines TRBV5-1 with TRBJ2-5, with unresolved D. The CDR3 covers 11 residues. V lost 0 bases and J 10 bases, leaving 7 bases between the germline ends. Germline V gene sequence: CDR1 SGHRS, CDR2 YFSETQ. CDR3 nucleotide sequence: TGCGCCAGCAGCTTGGAGTCGGGCCAGTACTTC. Its translation is CASSLESGQYF.

In its sample, this clonotype was seen a few times. The genes are TRBV18 and TRBJ2-3; maybe TRBD1 (6 bases). Trimming took 3 bases from V and 0 from J, leaving 13 bases between them. CDR3 length equals 16 residues. Germline CDR1 reads KGHSH; CDR2 reads LQKENI. In nucleotides, the CDR3 is TGTGCCAGCTCACCGGGACAAAGGACTAGCACAGATACGCAGTATTTT. As protein: CASSPGQRTSTDTQYF. The variable domain in full, completed from reference TRBV18 and TRBJ2-3, reads NAGVMQNPRHLVRRRGQEARLRCSPMKGHSHVYWYRQLPEEGLKFMVYLQKENIIDESGMPKERFSAEFPKEGPSILRIQQVVRGDSAAYFCASSPGQRTSTDTQYFGPGTRLTVL.

This clonotype turned up a few times. This chain joins TRBV25-1 and TRBJ2-2, with D unclear. The CDR3 is 15 residues long. Deletions cut 3 bases from V and 6 bases from J, with 14 bases between. Germline V gene lookup returns CDR1 MGHDK and CDR2 SYGVNS. CDR3 amino acids: CASSDLGFRAGELFF. In DNA, the CDR3 is TGTGCCAGCAGTGATCTCGGGTTTAGGGCCGGGGAGCTGTTTTTT.

In this sample, this clonotype turned up a few times. CDR3 residues: CASSFSGRVETQYF. In DNA, the CDR3 is TGTGCCAGCAGTTTTAGCGGGAGGGTAGAGACCCAGTACTTC. This chain joins TRBV27 and TRBJ2-5, with TRBD2 identical over 11 bases. The V and J ends lost 3 bases and 4 bases, in that order; junction bases with no gene match: 1. The CDR3 contains 14 residues. Germline CDR1 and CDR2: MNHEY and SMNVEV (reference sequence).

The chain carries TRBV5-1 and TRBJ2-1; no definite D call. V lost 0 bases to trimming and J lost 6 bases, with 13 bases between them. Germline assignment: CDR1 SGHRS and CDR2 YFSETQ. This CDR3 contains 15 residues. CDR3 region: CASSLDPPNSNEQFF. The CDR3 nucleotides read TGCGCCAGCAGCTTGGACCCCCCTAACAGCAATGAGCAGTTCTTC.

At least ten counts were recorded for this clonotype. The CDR3 spells CASSASENNEQFF. CDR3 in DNA: TGCGCCAGCAGTGCAAGCGAGAACAATGAGCAGTTCTTC. The chain recombines TRBV10-2 with TRBJ2-1; D not resolved. In germline, CDR1 is WSHSY, CDR2 SAAADI. V shed 4 bases and J shed 5 bases, with 9 bases lying between them. The CDR3 loop spans 13 amino acids.

V gene TRBV20-1 combines with J gene TRBJ2-5; 10 bases are shared with TRBD1. Germline loops: CDR1 DFQATT, CDR2 SNEGSKA (reference sequence). The CDR3 sequence is 14 residues long. The CDR3 coding sequence is TGCTTTGCACGCCCGAGTGGGGACAGGGGGACCCAGTACTTC. It is translated as CFARPSGDRGTQYF.

This clonotype was seen repeatedly, ten times or more. This chain links TRBV7-2 with TRBJ2-7; TRBD2 matches at 11 bases. The CDR3 runs 16 residues. Germline V lookup: CDR1 SGHTA, CDR2 FQGNSA. V shed 5 bases and J 2 bases; nucleotides not matched to a gene: 8. The CDR3 region is CASSPSLSGRAYEQYF. In nucleotides, the CDR3 is TGTGCCAGCAGCCCGTCCCTTAGCGGGAGGGCCTACGAGCAGTACTTC.

This clonotype appeared many times. The rearrangement joins TRBV4-3 to TRBJ2-1; 9 positions agree with TRBD2. The CDR3 covers 16 residues. The V gene end was trimmed by 2 bases and the J gene end by 5 bases; junction bases not matched to a gene: 7. CDR1 LGHNA and CDR2 YSLEER come from the germline V gene. CDR3 protein: CASSQPLTSGHNEQFF. CDR3 nucleotide sequence: TGCGCCAGCAGCCAACCCTTGACTAGCGGCCACAATGAGCAGTTCTTC.

This clonotype turned up a few times. The chain combines TRBV7-9 with TRBJ2-1; tentatively, D is TRBD1 (5 bases). V was shortened by 4 bases and J by 4 bases, with 17 bases between the two germline ends. Germline V gene data show CDR1 as SEHNR and CDR2 as FQNEAQ (reference sequence). The CDR3 runs 16 residues. The CDR3 spells CASSSLTAPAYNEQFF. The CDR3 DNA reads TGTGCCAGCAGCTCCTTGACAGCCCCCGCTTACAATGAGCAGTTCTTC.

Many counts were recorded for this clonotype. The chain employs TRBV12-3 or TRBV12-4 and TRBJ2-1; 8 bases agree with TRBD2. The CDR3 length is 12 residues. The trim removed 8 bases at V and 9 bases at J, leaving 6 bases unmatched. This chain's CDR3 is CASDFGGGEQFF. CDR3 sequence (DNA): TGTGCCAGCGATTTCGGGGGGGGTGAGCAGTTCTTC.

The chain joins TRBV7-9 to TRBJ2-1; D is unresolved. The CDR3 runs to 13 residues. The germline V and J ends were trimmed by 4 bases and 5 bases, with 9 bases remaining between them. CDR1 is SEHNR and CDR2 is FQNEAQ in the germline V gene (reference sequence). CDR3 sequence: CASSSTANNEQFF. CDR3 coding DNA: TGTGCCAGCAGCTCAACAGCAAACAATGAGCAGTTCTTC.

This clonotype appeared many times. The chain employs TRBV28 and TRBJ2-7, with D possibly being TRBD1 (6 bases). This CDR3 region has 12 residues. Germline V gives CDR1 MDHEN, CDR2 SYDVKM. V gave up 6 bases and J gave up 2 bases, with 8 bases separating them. DNA for the CDR3: TGTGCCAGCAGACGGGACACCTACGAGCAGTACTTC. It translates to CASRRDTYEQYF.

This clonotype was found many times. V gene TRBV7-8 combines with J gene TRBJ2-7, with D possibly being TRBD2 (6 bases). The CDR3 is 14 residues long. Germline CDR1 is SGHVS and CDR2 is FQNEAQ. Trimming shortened V by 5 bases and J by 3 bases, and 14 bases separated the two germline ends. The CDR3 spells CASSTARRVYEQYF. CDR3 coding DNA: TGTGCCAGCAGCACCGCACGGAGGGTCTACGAGCAGTACTTC.

The table lists this clonotype with many counts. This chain connects TRBV20-1 to TRBJ2-7; D is unclear. Germline CDR1 and CDR2: DFQATT and SNEGSKA (reference sequence). The germline V and J ends were trimmed by 3 bases and 2 bases, with 17 bases remaining between them. CDR3 length: 15 amino acids. The CDR3 DNA reads as TGCAGTGCTAGTCGGCTCCGGGCAGGACCCTACGAGCAGTACTTC. Amino acids: CSASRLRAGPYEQYF.

This clonotype occurred many times. The chain joins TRBV6-2 or TRBV6-3 to TRBJ2-1; D is undetermined. Germline loops: CDR1 MNHEY, CDR2 SVGEGT. This CDR3 comprises 13 residues. The V end lost 4 bases, the J end lost 8 bases, and 12 bases lay between the germline ends. The CDR3 loop is CASSFQPPDEQFF. DNA for the CDR3: TGTGCCAGCAGTTTTCAACCGCCCGATGAGCAGTTCTTC.